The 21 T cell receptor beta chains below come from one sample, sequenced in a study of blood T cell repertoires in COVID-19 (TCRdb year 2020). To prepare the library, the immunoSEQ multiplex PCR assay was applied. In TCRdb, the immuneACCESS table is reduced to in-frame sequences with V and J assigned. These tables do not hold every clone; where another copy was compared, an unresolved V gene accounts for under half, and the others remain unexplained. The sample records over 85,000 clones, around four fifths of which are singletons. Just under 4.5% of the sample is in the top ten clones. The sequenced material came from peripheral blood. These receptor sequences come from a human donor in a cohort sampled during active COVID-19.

The CDR3 nucleotides are TGTGCCAGCAGTTTGCCCGCGGGGGGCGTTGGCTACACCTTC. Encoded protein: CASSLPAGGVGYTF. The chain recombines TRBV28 with TRBJ1-2, with D possibly being TRBD1 (6 bases). The germline V gene has CDR1 MDHEN and CDR2 SYDVKM. V was clipped by 3 bases and J by 7 bases, with 15 bases between them. The CDR3 covers 14 residues.

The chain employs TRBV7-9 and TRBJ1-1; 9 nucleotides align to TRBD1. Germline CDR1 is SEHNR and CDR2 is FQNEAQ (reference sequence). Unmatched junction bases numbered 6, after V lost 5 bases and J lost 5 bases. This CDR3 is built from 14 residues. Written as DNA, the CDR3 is TGTGCCAGCAGCACCCGACAGGGGGGAACTGAAGCTTTCTTT. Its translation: CASSTRQGGTEAFF.

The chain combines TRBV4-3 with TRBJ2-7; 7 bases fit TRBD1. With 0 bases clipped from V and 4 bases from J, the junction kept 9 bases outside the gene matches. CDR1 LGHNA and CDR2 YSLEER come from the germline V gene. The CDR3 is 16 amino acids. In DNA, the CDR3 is TGCGCCAGCAGCCAAGATCTAGGGGGCGTTTTATACGAGCAGTACTTC. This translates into CASSQDLGGVLYEQYF.

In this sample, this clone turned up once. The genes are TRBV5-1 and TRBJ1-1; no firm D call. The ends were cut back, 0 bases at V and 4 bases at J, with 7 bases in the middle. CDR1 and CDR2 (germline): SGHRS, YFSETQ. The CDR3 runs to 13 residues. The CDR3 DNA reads TGCGCCAGCAGCTTGGACCCGAGCACTGAAGCTTTCTTT. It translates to CASSLDPSTEAFF.

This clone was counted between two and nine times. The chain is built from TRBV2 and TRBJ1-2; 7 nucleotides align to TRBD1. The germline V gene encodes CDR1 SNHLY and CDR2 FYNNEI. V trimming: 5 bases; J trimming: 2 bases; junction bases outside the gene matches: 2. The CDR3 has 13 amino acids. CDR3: CASSPTGNYGYTF. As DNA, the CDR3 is TGTGCCAGCAGTCCGACAGGGAACTATGGCTACACCTTC.

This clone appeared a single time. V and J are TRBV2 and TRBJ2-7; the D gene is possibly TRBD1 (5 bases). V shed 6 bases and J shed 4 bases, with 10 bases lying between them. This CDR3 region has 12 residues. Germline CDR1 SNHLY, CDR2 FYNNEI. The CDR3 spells CASRAGIYEQYF. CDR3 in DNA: TGTGCCAGCAGGGCAGGGATATACGAGCAGTACTTC.

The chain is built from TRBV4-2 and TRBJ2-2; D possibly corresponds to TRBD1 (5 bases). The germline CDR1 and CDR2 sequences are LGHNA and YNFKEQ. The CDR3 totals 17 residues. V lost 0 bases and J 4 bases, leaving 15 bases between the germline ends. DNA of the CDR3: TGTGCCAGCAGCCAAGATCTTGTCAGGGCCGGCACCGGGGAGCTGTTTTTT. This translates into CASSQDLVRAGTGELFF.

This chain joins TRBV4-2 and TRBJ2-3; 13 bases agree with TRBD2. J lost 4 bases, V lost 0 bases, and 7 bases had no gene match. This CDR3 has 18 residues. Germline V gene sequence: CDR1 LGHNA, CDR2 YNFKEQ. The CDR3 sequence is CASSQDLLAGGQADTQYF. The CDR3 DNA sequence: TGTGCCAGCAGCCAAGATCTACTAGCGGGGGGGCAGGCAGATACGCAGTATTTT.

The CDR3, as DNA: TGTGCCAGCCCTAAGGGCACAGGGAACACTGAAGCTTTCTTT. It translates to CASPKGTGNTEAFF. The V and J genes are TRBV28 and TRBJ1-1, with D possibly being TRBD1 (5 bases). With 8 bases removed from V and 1 base from J, the gap between germline ends came to 14 bases. The CDR3 loop spans 14 amino acids. Germline CDR1 MDHEN, CDR2 SYDVKM.

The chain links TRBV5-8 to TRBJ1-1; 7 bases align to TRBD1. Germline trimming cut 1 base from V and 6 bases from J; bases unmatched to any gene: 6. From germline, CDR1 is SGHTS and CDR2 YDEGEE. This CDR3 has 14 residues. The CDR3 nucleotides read TGTGCCAGCAGCTTGTTCAGGGGGAGTGCTGAAGCTTTCTTT. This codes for CASSLFRGSAEAFF.

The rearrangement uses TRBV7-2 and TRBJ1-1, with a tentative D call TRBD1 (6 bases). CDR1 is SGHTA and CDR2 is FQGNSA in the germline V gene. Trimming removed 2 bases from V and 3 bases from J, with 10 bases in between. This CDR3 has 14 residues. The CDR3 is CASSLSGTYTEAFF. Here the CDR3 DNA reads TGTGCCAGCAGCTTATCCGGGACATACACTGAAGCTTTCTTT.

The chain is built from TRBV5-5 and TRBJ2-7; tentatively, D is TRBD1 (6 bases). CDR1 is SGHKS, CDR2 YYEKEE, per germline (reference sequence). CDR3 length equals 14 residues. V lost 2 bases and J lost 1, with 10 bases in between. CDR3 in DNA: TGTGCCAGCAGCTTTAGGACAGCTTCCTACGAGCAGTACTTC. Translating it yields CASSFRTASYEQYF.

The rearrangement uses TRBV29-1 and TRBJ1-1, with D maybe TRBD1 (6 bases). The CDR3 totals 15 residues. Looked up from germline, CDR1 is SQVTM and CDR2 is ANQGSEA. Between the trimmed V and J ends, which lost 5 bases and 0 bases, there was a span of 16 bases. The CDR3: CSVIIARGLNTEAFF. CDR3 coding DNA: TGCAGCGTTATAATAGCGCGGGGGCTGAACACTGAAGCTTTCTTT.

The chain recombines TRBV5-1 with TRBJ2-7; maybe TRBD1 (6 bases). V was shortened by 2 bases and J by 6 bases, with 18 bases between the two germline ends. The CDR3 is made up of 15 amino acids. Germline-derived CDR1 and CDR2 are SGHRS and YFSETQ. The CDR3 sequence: CASSLSRAGVGEQYF. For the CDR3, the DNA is TGCGCCAGCAGCTTATCCCGGGCAGGGGTAGGCGAGCAGTACTTC.

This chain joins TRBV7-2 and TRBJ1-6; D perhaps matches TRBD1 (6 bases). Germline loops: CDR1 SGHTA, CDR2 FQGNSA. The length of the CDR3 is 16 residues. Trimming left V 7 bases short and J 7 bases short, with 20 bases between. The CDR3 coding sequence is TGTGCCAGCACCCTCTTTTCGGGACACCTGAATTCACCCCTCCACTTT. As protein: CASTLFSGHLNSPLHF.

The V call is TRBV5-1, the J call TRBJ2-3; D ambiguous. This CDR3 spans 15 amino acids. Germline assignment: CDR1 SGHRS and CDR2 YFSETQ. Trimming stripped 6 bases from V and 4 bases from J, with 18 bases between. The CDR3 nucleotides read TGCGCCAGCACCCTTAGCAGCTGGCCTCCAGATACGCAGTATTTT. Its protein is CASTLSSWPPDTQYF.

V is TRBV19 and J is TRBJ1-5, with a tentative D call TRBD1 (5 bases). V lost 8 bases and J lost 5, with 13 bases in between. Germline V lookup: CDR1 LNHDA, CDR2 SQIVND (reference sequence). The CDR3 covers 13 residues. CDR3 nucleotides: TGTGCCAGTTTTGCTGGAGGGGATCAGCCCCAGCATTTT. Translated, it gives CASFAGGDQPQHF.

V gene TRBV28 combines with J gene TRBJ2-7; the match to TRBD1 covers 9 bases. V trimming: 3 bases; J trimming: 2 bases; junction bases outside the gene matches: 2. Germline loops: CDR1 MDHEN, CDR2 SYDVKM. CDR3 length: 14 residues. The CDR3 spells CASSFGTGTYEQYF. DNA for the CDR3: TGTGCCAGCAGTTTTGGGACAGGGACCTACGAGCAGTACTTC. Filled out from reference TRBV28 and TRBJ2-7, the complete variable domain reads DVKVTQSSRYLVKRTGEKVFLECVQDMDHENMFWYRQDPGLGLRLIYFSYDVKMKEKGDIPEGYSVSREKKERFSLILESASTNQTSMYLCASSFGTGTYEQYFGPGTRLTVT.

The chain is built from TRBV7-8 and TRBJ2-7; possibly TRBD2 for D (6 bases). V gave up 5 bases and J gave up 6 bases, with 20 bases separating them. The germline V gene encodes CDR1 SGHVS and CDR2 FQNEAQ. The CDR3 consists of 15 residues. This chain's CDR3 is CASSPRLVSGREQYF. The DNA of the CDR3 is TGTGCCAGCAGCCCCAGACTAGTATCGGGGCGCGAGCAGTACTTC.

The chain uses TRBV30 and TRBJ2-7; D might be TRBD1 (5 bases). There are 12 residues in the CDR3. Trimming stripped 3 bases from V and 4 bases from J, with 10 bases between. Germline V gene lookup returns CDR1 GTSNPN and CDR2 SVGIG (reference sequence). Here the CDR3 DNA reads TGTGCCTGGAGCCGACAGTCTTACGAGCAGTACTTC. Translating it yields CAWSRQSYEQYF.

The CDR3 DNA sequence: TGTGCCAGCAGCGATCGGGGGGACAATCAGCCCCAGCATTTT. Translating it yields CASSDRGDNQPQHF. The J gene is TRBJ1-5, the V gene TRBV6-5; possibly TRBD1 for D (5 bases). V lost 6 bases and J lost 3, with 12 bases in between. In germline, CDR1 is MNHEY, CDR2 SVGAGI. The CDR3 totals 14 residues.